This T cell receptor (beta chain) comes out of a study of identical twins (TCRdb year 2016). Regarding the study in general: TCR alpha and beta repertoires from monozygotic twins, unrelated adults of various ages and cord blood were deep-sequenced to test whether fetal clonotypes persist. To rule out contamination, replicate twin experiments were performed at different times with different library preparation protocols. The paper's findings and limits, for the study overall: Out-of-frame TCR alpha sequences shared between twins showed an excess of low generation-probability sequences compared with coincidental sharing between unrelated individuals. Zero-insertion analyses could be partly confounded by invariant T cells such as MAIT and iNKT, although diverse VJ usage argued against such confounding for most clonotypes. Out-of-frame TCR alpha sharing in monozygotic twins was systematically underestimated by recombination models, whereas sharing between unrelated individuals was in agreement with the recombination models. Abundant cord blood beta clonotypes carried fewer insertions; young adult naive repertoires showed a weaker similar trend, while memory repertoires showed none. Because the same donors could not be followed over many years, conclusions were based on cross-sectional statistical analysis. A weaker excess of twin sharing was found in beta out-of-frame sequences because the signal-to-noise ratio was lowered by fewer shared sequences.

Every donor in the study was a healthy Caucasian. The twin cohort consisted of three pairs of female monozygotic twins, all aged about 18 to 29 years. Positive isolation kits from Invitrogen were used to isolate CD4+ and CD8+ T cell populations. V gives up 3 bases and J gives up 3 bases, and the segment between their germline ends measures 15 bases. From a lookup of the germline V gene (reference sequence), CDR1 and CDR2 are MNHEY and SMNVEV. Spanning cysteine to phenylalanine, the CDR3 consists of 15 amino acids. Only the CDR3 DNA is retained, 45 bases long and in frame from the first base. Libraries were prepared through 5' RACE. The instrument given in TCRdb is Illumina HiSeq 2000. Template switching introduced a universal primer binding site; the final cDNA contained a unique molecular identifier, enabling accurate counting of TCR cDNA molecules. First-strand cDNA for TCR alpha and beta chains was synthesized from specific primers in the conserved constant-segment region. To control for contamination, every cDNA library carried two barcodes: a SMART-Mk sample barcode plus Illumina barcodes. Two successive PCR steps introduced TruSeq adapter sequences along with Illumina sample barcodes. Sequencing of the TCR alpha and beta cDNA libraries was done on the Illumina HiSeq platform using custom primers. In the authors' own workflow: Unique molecular identifiers were extracted from raw reads with MiGEC, and CDR3 positions were determined with MiXCR. Recombination models were inferred per individual with the repgenHMM and IGoR tools using an EM algorithm. The analysis of shared clonotypes was done with the tcR package in R, with sharing normalized by the product of cloneset sizes. Out-of-frame nonproductive sequences were analyzed to study raw recombination free of thymic and clonal selection effects. TCRdb reprocessing: public reads trimmed at Q25 with fastp, clones called with MiXCR, in-frame beta chains kept. Each record represents a unique CDR3 protein, reported with the most common genes and DNA among its rows. Clone size and V and J calls follow TCRdb, not the original study. Present in this sample are 500,000 or so distinct CDR3 sequences, 13% to 15% of which were seen just once. The ten largest clones capture more than 0.8% of the sample.

In the case of this clonotype: No antigen is known for it. Base qualities are not recorded, but no much larger clone differs from it by a single base.

These same records also appear under a second study, on yellow fever vaccine responses in identical twins. From the second report: The T cell response to vaccination in identical twins was reported by the authors to appear partly convergent and partly personalized. Focusing on identical twins, the study followed the T cell clones that responded to the vaccine, and did so with precision.

The rearranged segments are TRBV27 and TRBJ2-7, with no confidently assigned D gene. The sequenced sample was CD4+ T cells sorted from blood. This sequence originates from a woman aged 18-29 years in good health. The DNA sequence is as follows: TGTGCCAGCAGTTTGAGGAACAGTCTGAACTACGAGCAGTACTTC. Its protein product is CASSLRNSLNYEQYF.